This TCR beta chain appears in the sequencing data of a study of T cell responses to AZD1222 COVID-19 vaccine. Notes on the study in general: Nearly half of unique spike-specific TCRs reportedly avoided B.1.351 and B.1.1.7 mutated regions. Researchers took repertoire samples only after the peak T cell response had come. At baseline, seropositivity was found in only six AZD1222 recipients. Donors were mostly white British, more females; clonal diversity possibly underestimated.

Turning to this clone: Its antigen remains unidentified.

Germline loops: CDR1 KGHDR, CDR2 SFDVKD. V shed 3 bases and J 6 bases; nucleotides not matched to a gene: 8. The CDR3 extends over 16 amino acids. Sequencing used immunoSEQ multiplex PCR; TCRdb keeps in-frame clones, though not all of them. The sample has approximately 180,000 clones; approximately 92% are singletons. The receptor was isolated from an adult who received the MenACWY meningococcal vaccine as a control. The rearrangement uses TRBV24-1 and TRBJ2-1; 9 bases align to TRBD1. The sample was peripheral blood, taken 28 days after the second dose of the MenACWY control vaccine. In DNA, the CDR3 is TGTGCCACCAGTGATCCCGGGACAGGGTTGGGCAATGAGCAGTTCTTC. Its translation is CATSDPGTGLGNEQFF.